A selection of T cell receptor beta chains follows, all from one sample in a study of blood T cells in healthy people across ages. TCRdb redid the calling of the 5' RACE reads with MiXCR, one entry per CDR3 protein. This sample carries over a million distinct CDR3 sequences, roughly 60% of them seen once, and the ten largest clones take roughly 6.3%. Sample: blood. The source is a man aged 18-30 years in good health. CDR3s include the opening cysteine and the closing phenylalanine or tryptophan. A D gene is named only where the DNA matches it firmly. The size entry is marked missing in some rows and otherwise reads once, few, many or a size class.

>TRBJ2-3|TRBD2|TRBV25-1|few
TGTGCCAGCAGTGAATGTGGTCTAGCGGGATGTACGCAGTATTTT
CASSECGLAGCTQYF
>TRBJ2-7|NA|TRBV21-1|NA
TGTGCCAGCACCCAAGGGGTTCAGGGGGATTACAATGAGCAGTACTTC
CASTQGVQGDYNEQYF
>TRBJ2-3|TRBD1|TRBV15|NA
TGTGCCACCAGCACCAGGACAGGGAGCACAGATACGCAGTATTTT
CATSTRTGSTDTQYF
>TRBJ2-5|NA|TRBV4-1|few
TGCGCCAGCAGCCAAGTCGGAGGGGAAGAGACCCAGTACTTC
CASSQVGGEETQYF
>TRBJ2-1|NA|TRBV27|few
TGTGCCAGCAGTTTGTCGGGGACGTACAATGAGCAGTTCTTC
CASSLSGTYNEQFF
>TRBJ1-1|TRBD1|TRBV12-3/TRBV12-4|many
TGTGCCAGCAGTTTTAGGGCAGGGGGGTACACTGAAGCTTTCTTT
CASSFRAGGYTEAFF
>TRBJ1-2|NA|TRBV3-1|NA
TGTGCCAGCAGCCAAGAAGCTGGCTACACCTTC
CASSQEAGYTF
>TRBJ2-7|NA|TRBV11-2|few
TGTGCCAGCAGCCCTCTGAGGAGGACAAACACCTACGAGCAGTACTTC
CASSPLRRTNTYEQYF
>TRBJ1-2|NA|TRBV29-1|few
TGCAGCACCTCGAATGGCTACACCTTC
CSTSNGYTF
>TRBJ2-1|NA|TRBV6-2/TRBV6-3|many
TGTGCCAGCAGTGGGGCTTACAATGAGCAGTTCTTC
CASSGAYNEQFF
>TRBJ2-7|TRBD1|TRBV7-2|many
TGTGCCAGCAGCTTAGGTGGACAGGCCTACGAGCAGTACTTC
CASSLGGQAYEQYF
>TRBJ2-7|NA|TRBV4-1|NA
TGCGCCAGCAGCCACAAGGACGGCTACGAGCAGTACTTC
CASSHKDGYEQYF
>TRBJ1-1|NA|TRBV12-3/TRBV12-4|NA
TGTGCCAGCAGTTCCTTTTTAGGATTAACCGAAAAAGGGAACACTGAAGCTTTCTTT
CASSSFLGLTEKGNTEAFF
>TRBJ2-3|NA|TRBV4-1|NA
TGCGCCAGCAGCCAAGATGGGGGATCGAGAGGTACGCAGTATTTT
CASSQDGGSRGTQYF
>TRBJ1-5|NA|TRBV28|NA
TGTGCCAGCACCGATGGTCAGCCCCAGCATTTT
CASTDGQPQHF
>TRBJ2-3|NA|TRBV3-1|NA
TGTGCCAGCAGCCATATGGGTCACACAGATACGCAGTATTTT
CASSHMGHTDTQYF
>TRBJ1-1|NA|TRBV7-9|NA
TGTGCCAGCAGCTATACGGGGGGCCCTCAAAACACTGAAGCTTTCTTT
CASSYTGGPQNTEAFF
>TRBJ1-4|NA|TRBV3-1|NA
TGTGCCAGCAGCCAAGATTCAGGGACCCGAAAACTGTTTTTT
CASSQDSGTRKLFF
>TRBJ2-3|NA|TRBV4-1|NA
TGCGCCAGCAGCCAGTCCGGGGACCCTGGTGGGGATACGCAGTATTTT
CASSQSGDPGGDTQYF
>TRBJ2-2|TRBD2|TRBV5-1|few
TGCGCCAGCAGCTTGGCCAGCGGGAGAGGCGGGGAGCTGTTTTTT
CASSLASGRGGELFF
>TRBJ2-7|NA|TRBV18|NA
TGTGCCAGCTCACCCGGAGACTGGTCCTACGAGCAGTACTTC
CASSPGDWSYEQYF
>TRBJ1-6|NA|TRBV7-9|NA
TGTGCCAGCAGCCCTATTGGGGATTCACCCCTCCACTTT
CASSPIGDSPLHF
>TRBJ2-3|NA|TRBV29-1|few
TGCAGCGTTCGAAGCGGAGGCGATACGCAGTATTTT
CSVRSGGDTQYF
>TRBJ2-2|NA|TRBV29-1|NA
TGCAGCGTGTTGGGGAAATCCGGGGAGCTGTTTTTT
CSVLGKSGELFF
>TRBJ1-1|NA|TRBV20-1|few
TGCAGTGCGGCGGAGGGTACAAACACTGAAGCTTTCTTT
CSAAEGTNTEAFF
>TRBJ2-7|TRBD1|TRBV6-5|NA
TGTGCCAGCAGTCAGACAGGGCTGGTTGGGGAGCAGTACTTC
CASSQTGLVGEQYF
>TRBJ2-1|NA|TRBV12-3/TRBV12-4|NA
TGTGCCAGCAGTTCTTACGCTCAGGGTGAGCAGTTCTTC
CASSSYAQGEQFF
>TRBJ1-1|NA|TRBV5-1|NA
TGCGCCAGCAGCTTGGCCCCGGACAGCTTGAACACTGAAGCTTTCTTT
CASSLAPDSLNTEAFF